Listed below are T cell receptor beta chains from one sample, sequenced in a study of T-cell reconstitution after alpha-beta-depleted transplantation in children. TCRdb ran MiXCR on the PCR reads and lists one entry per CDR3 protein. The table records approximately 400,000 distinct CDR3 sequences, about a tenth of them present only once. The sample in question was PBMCs from the stem cell graft donor, obtained from the stem cell graft. The receptor set was obtained from a human donor who donated a stem cell graft to a child with acute myeloid leukemia. Each CDR3 is given with its conserved first and last residue. A D gene is named only where the DNA matches it firmly. Clone size appears in some rows only: once, few, many, or a class for an expanded clone.

d_call: TRBD2; v_call: TRBV7-9; j_call: TRBJ2-3; clone_size: many; cdr3_nt: TGTGCCAGCAGCTCCAGCGGGGGGAGCACAGATACGCAGTATTTT; cdr3_aa: CASSSSGGSTDTQYF
d_call: TRBD2; v_call: TRBV10-3; j_call: TRBJ2-1; clone_size: few; cdr3_nt: TGTGCCATCAGTGGGACTAGCGGGGGGAATGAGCAGTTCTTC; cdr3_aa: CAISGTSGGNEQFF
d_call: -; v_call: TRBV11-2; j_call: TRBJ2-4; clone_size: few; cdr3_nt: TGTGCCAGCAGCTTAGACTCTACGACAGGGACTCCTACCAAAAACATTCAGTACTTC; cdr3_aa: CASSLDSTTGTPTKNIQYF
d_call: -; v_call: TRBV20-1; j_call: TRBJ1-1; clone_size: -; cdr3_nt: TGCAGTGCTAGAGATCAGGTATCGGCTGAAGCTTTCTTT; cdr3_aa: CSARDQVSAEAFF
d_call: -; v_call: TRBV12-3/TRBV12-4; j_call: TRBJ1-2; clone_size: few; cdr3_nt: TGTGCCAGCAGTTTAGTCGGGCGTGGCTACACCTTC; cdr3_aa: CASSLVGRGYTF
d_call: TRBD1; v_call: TRBV5-1; j_call: TRBJ1-2; clone_size: few; cdr3_nt: TGCGCCAGCAGCTTGAGGACAGGGGGCGATGGCTACACCTTC; cdr3_aa: CASSLRTGGDGYTF
d_call: -; v_call: TRBV4-2; j_call: TRBJ2-3; clone_size: few; cdr3_nt: TGTGCCAGCAGCCAAAATCCCGGGGCTAGCACAGATACGCAGTATTTT; cdr3_aa: CASSQNPGASTDTQYF
d_call: -; v_call: TRBV16; j_call: TRBJ1-1; clone_size: few; cdr3_nt: TGTGCCAGCAGCGAGTTTGCTGAAGCTTTCTTT; cdr3_aa: CASSEFAEAFF
d_call: TRBD2; v_call: TRBV6-6; j_call: TRBJ2-1; clone_size: many; cdr3_nt: TGTGCCAGCAGCCCCGATAGCGGGACCCCGATGTTCTTC; cdr3_aa: CASSPDSGTPMFF
d_call: -; v_call: TRBV12-3/TRBV12-4; j_call: TRBJ2-1; clone_size: -; cdr3_nt: TGTGCCAGCAGTTACAAGTTAGGTGGTGATGAGCAGTTCTTC; cdr3_aa: CASSYKLGGDEQFF
d_call: -; v_call: TRBV20-1; j_call: TRBJ1-5; clone_size: few; cdr3_nt: TGCAGTGCTAGAGTGACAGAGAATAGCAATCAGCCCCAGCATTTT; cdr3_aa: CSARVTENSNQPQHF
d_call: -; v_call: TRBV5-1; j_call: TRBJ1-3; clone_size: -; cdr3_nt: TGCGCCAGCAGCGAGAGCTCTGGAAACACCATATATTTT; cdr3_aa: CASSESSGNTIYF
d_call: TRBD1; v_call: TRBV5-1; j_call: TRBJ2-5; clone_size: -; cdr3_nt: TGCGCCAGCAGCCGGTCGGGACAGATGTACCATGAGACCCAGTACTTC; cdr3_aa: CASSRSGQMYHETQYF
d_call: -; v_call: TRBV10-3; j_call: TRBJ1-3; clone_size: few; cdr3_nt: TGTGCCATCAGTGAGTCGGGTTGGACAGCCTCTGGAAACACCATATATTTT; cdr3_aa: CAISESGWTASGNTIYF
d_call: -; v_call: TRBV20-1; j_call: TRBJ1-2; clone_size: many; cdr3_nt: TGCAGTGCTAGAGAAGGATTGGGCAGGCCTAACTATGGCTACACCTTC; cdr3_aa: CSAREGLGRPNYGYTF
d_call: -; v_call: TRBV12-3/TRBV12-4; j_call: TRBJ2-5; clone_size: -; cdr3_nt: TGTGCCAGCAGTTTGGCTAGCATCGGAGAGACCCAGTACTTC; cdr3_aa: CASSLASIGETQYF
d_call: -; v_call: TRBV25-1; j_call: TRBJ1-6; clone_size: -; cdr3_nt: TGTGCCAGCAGTGAATTTTACAGTGCTAATTCACCCCTCCACTTT; cdr3_aa: CASSEFYSANSPLHF
d_call: TRBD1; v_call: TRBV12-3/TRBV12-4; j_call: TRBJ1-5; clone_size: few; cdr3_nt: TGTGCCAGCAGTTTCTCAGGGGGCAGAATACCCCAGCATTTT; cdr3_aa: CASSFSGGRIPQHF
d_call: -; v_call: TRBV5-1; j_call: TRBJ2-5; clone_size: few; cdr3_nt: TGCGCCAGCAGCTTGGGACAAGATTTCACCCAAGAGACCCAGTACTTC; cdr3_aa: CASSLGQDFTQETQYF
d_call: -; v_call: TRBV27; j_call: TRBJ1-1; clone_size: few; cdr3_nt: TGTGCCAGCAGTTTGGCCGGGGGTCTGGACACTGAAGCTTTCTTT; cdr3_aa: CASSLAGGLDTEAFF
d_call: -; v_call: TRBV5-1; j_call: TRBJ2-1; clone_size: many; cdr3_nt: TGCGCCAGCAGCCCCCCTGCAGACTCCTACAATGAGCAGTTCTTC; cdr3_aa: CASSPPADSYNEQFF
d_call: TRBD2; v_call: TRBV5-1; j_call: TRBJ2-1; clone_size: -; cdr3_nt: TGCGCCAGCAGTCACGGACTAGCGGGAGGGCTTGGTTTTGATGAGCAGTTCTTC; cdr3_aa: CASSHGLAGGLGFDEQFF
d_call: TRBD2; v_call: TRBV5-1; j_call: TRBJ2-2; clone_size: many; cdr3_nt: TGCGCCAGCAGCTTGGACGGGACTAGCGGCACCGGGGAGCTGTTTTTT; cdr3_aa: CASSLDGTSGTGELFF
d_call: TRBD2; v_call: TRBV5-1; j_call: TRBJ2-1; clone_size: many; cdr3_nt: TGCGCCAGCAGCCCTAGATCGACTAGCGGGAGTAGCACCGATGAGCAGTTCTTC; cdr3_aa: CASSPRSTSGSSTDEQFF
d_call: TRBD2; v_call: TRBV6-1; j_call: TRBJ2-5; clone_size: -; cdr3_nt: TGTGCCAGCAGTCGCCGAACTAGCGGGTACGAGACCCAGTACTTC; cdr3_aa: CASSRRTSGYETQYF
d_call: -; v_call: TRBV9; j_call: TRBJ1-2; clone_size: -; cdr3_nt: TGTGCCAGCAGCGTAGGGAGGGGTGGGTATGGCTACACCTTC; cdr3_aa: CASSVGRGGYGYTF
d_call: -; v_call: TRBV20-1; j_call: TRBJ2-4; clone_size: few; cdr3_nt: TGCAGTGCTAGAGATCCCATCCTAGCCAAAAACATTCAGTACTTC; cdr3_aa: CSARDPILAKNIQYF
d_call: TRBD2; v_call: TRBV27; j_call: TRBJ2-1; clone_size: few; cdr3_nt: TGTGCCAGCATTAAGGGGTGGGGGGGAGGTGAGCAGTTCTTC; cdr3_aa: CASIKGWGGGEQFF
d_call: -; v_call: TRBV6-1; j_call: TRBJ2-7; clone_size: -; cdr3_nt: TGTGCCAGCACTGCATCGGGCCTTCCCGGAGAGCAGTACTTC; cdr3_aa: CASTASGLPGEQYF
d_call: TRBD1; v_call: TRBV5-1; j_call: TRBJ1-6; clone_size: many; cdr3_nt: TGCGCCAGCAGCCCCTCTGGACAGGGACGTGAGGGTTCACCCCTCCACTTT; cdr3_aa: CASSPSGQGREGSPLHF
d_call: TRBD2; v_call: TRBV9; j_call: TRBJ2-3; clone_size: many; cdr3_nt: TGTGCCAGCAGCCCAACCGGGACTAGCGGGGCAGATACGCAGTATTTT; cdr3_aa: CASSPTGTSGADTQYF
d_call: -; v_call: TRBV12-3/TRBV12-4; j_call: TRBJ2-3; clone_size: -; cdr3_nt: TGTGCCAGCACCTCACTAACAGATACGCACTATTTT; cdr3_aa: CASTSLTDTHYF
d_call: -; v_call: TRBV29-1; j_call: TRBJ2-5; clone_size: many; cdr3_nt: TGCAGCGTTCCCCCGGTGGGCGCGGAGACCCAGTACTTC; cdr3_aa: CSVPPVGAETQYF
d_call: -; v_call: TRBV5-6; j_call: TRBJ2-7; clone_size: few; cdr3_nt: TGTGCCAGCAGCTTCAGAGAGTCCTACGAGCAGTACTTC; cdr3_aa: CASSFRESYEQYF
d_call: TRBD1; v_call: TRBV6-1; j_call: TRBJ1-5; clone_size: -; cdr3_nt: TGTGCCAGCTGGGGTGGGGCTCAGGGGGCGGCTCAGCCCCAGCATTTT; cdr3_aa: CASWGGAQGAAQPQHF
d_call: -; v_call: TRBV14; j_call: TRBJ2-5; clone_size: -; cdr3_nt: TGTGCCAGCAGCCAAGGACTAGAGATTCAAGAGACCCAGTACTTC; cdr3_aa: CASSQGLEIQETQYF
d_call: TRBD1; v_call: TRBV5-6; j_call: TRBJ2-3; clone_size: many; cdr3_nt: TGTGCCACCAAGACAGGGTACACAGATACGCAGTATTTT; cdr3_aa: CATKTGYTDTQYF
d_call: -; v_call: TRBV5-5; j_call: TRBJ2-2; clone_size: many; cdr3_nt: TGTGCCAGCAGCTCACACCTCCGACAGGACACCGGGGAGCTGTTTTTT; cdr3_aa: CASSSHLRQDTGELFF
d_call: -; v_call: TRBV3-1; j_call: TRBJ2-7; clone_size: -; cdr3_nt: TGTGCCAGCAGCCTACAGGAAAACGAGCAGTACTTC; cdr3_aa: CASSLQENEQYF
d_call: -; v_call: TRBV10-1; j_call: TRBJ2-3; clone_size: few; cdr3_nt: TGCGCCAGCAGTGACCTCAGCGGGCCCACAGATACGCAGTATTTT; cdr3_aa: CASSDLSGPTDTQYF
d_call: TRBD1; v_call: TRBV20-1; j_call: TRBJ2-1; clone_size: few; cdr3_nt: TGCAGTGCCCGAACAGGGGTATCCTACAATGAGCAGTTCTTC; cdr3_aa: CSARTGVSYNEQFF
d_call: TRBD1; v_call: TRBV5-1; j_call: TRBJ1-4; clone_size: few; cdr3_nt: TGCGCCAGCAGCTTGGCGCCCGGGACAGAAAGTGAAAAACTGTTTTTT; cdr3_aa: CASSLAPGTESEKLFF
d_call: -; v_call: TRBV20-1; j_call: TRBJ1-2; clone_size: -; cdr3_nt: TGCAGTGCTACCCCCGGGACCAATATCCGGGGCTACACCTTC; cdr3_aa: CSATPGTNIRGYTF
d_call: -; v_call: TRBV12-3/TRBV12-4; j_call: TRBJ1-5; clone_size: -; cdr3_nt: TGTGCCAGCACCCAGCCGGGGGGTCAGCCCCAGCATTTT; cdr3_aa: CASTQPGGQPQHF
d_call: -; v_call: TRBV27; j_call: TRBJ2-1; clone_size: few; cdr3_nt: TGTGCCAGCAGTTTATCCCAGACAGGATCACAGTTCTTC; cdr3_aa: CASSLSQTGSQFF
d_call: -; v_call: TRBV9; j_call: TRBJ2-1; clone_size: few; cdr3_nt: TGTGCCAGCAGTAAGGAGGGTTCAACCTACAATGAGCAGTTCTTC; cdr3_aa: CASSKEGSTYNEQFF
d_call: -; v_call: TRBV20-1; j_call: TRBJ1-2; clone_size: few; cdr3_nt: TGCAGTGCTAGAGATCAGCAGGATGGGTCCTATGGCTACACCTTC; cdr3_aa: CSARDQQDGSYGYTF
d_call: -; v_call: TRBV6-2/TRBV6-3; j_call: TRBJ2-3; clone_size: few; cdr3_nt: TGTGCCAGCAGCCCGGGACACCTCTCACGCCTAATTTCCGTTCCAACAGATACGCAGTATTTT; cdr3_aa: CASSPGHLSRLISVPTDTQYF
d_call: TRBD1; v_call: TRBV12-3/TRBV12-4; j_call: TRBJ2-5; clone_size: -; cdr3_nt: TGTGCCAGCAGTCAAGGACAGGGGAGTCAGAAGACCCAGTACTTC; cdr3_aa: CASSQGQGSQKTQYF
d_call: -; v_call: TRBV12-3/TRBV12-4; j_call: TRBJ1-2; clone_size: -; cdr3_nt: TGTGCCAGCAGCCCTTTTGGCAGGGTAGGCTATGGCTACACCTTC; cdr3_aa: CASSPFGRVGYGYTF
d_call: -; v_call: TRBV6-2/TRBV6-3; j_call: TRBJ1-3; clone_size: -; cdr3_nt: TGTGCCAGCAGCCCAACCGCCAGGAGGAGTGGAAACACCATATATTTT; cdr3_aa: CASSPTARRSGNTIYF
d_call: -; v_call: TRBV5-1; j_call: TRBJ2-2; clone_size: many; cdr3_nt: TGCGCCAGCAGCTTGGGAGACCCAGGGACCGGGGAGCTGTTTTTT; cdr3_aa: CASSLGDPGTGELFF
d_call: -; v_call: TRBV20-1; j_call: TRBJ1-5; clone_size: few; cdr3_nt: TGCAGTGCTACCGGACTAACTGAACGGGACAATCAGCCCCAGCATTTT; cdr3_aa: CSATGLTERDNQPQHF
d_call: -; v_call: TRBV3-1; j_call: TRBJ2-1; clone_size: once; cdr3_nt: TGTGCCAGCAGCCAAGTCGGGACAATTATCGACAATGAGCAGTTCTTC; cdr3_aa: CASSQVGTIIDNEQFF